This is a list of T cell receptor beta chains from one sample in a study of long-term antiretroviral therapy in people with HIV. Sequencing used immunoSEQ multiplex PCR; TCRdb keeps in-frame clones, though not all of them. In the table there are around 28,000 clones, around 90% of which are singletons. Sample: unsorted PBMCs, taken 1.8 years after starting antiretroviral therapy. These receptors all stem from a young woman with HIV. The CDR3 runs from the conserved cysteine through the conserved F or W. The order of the fields is J gene, CDR3 length, D gene, clone size, V gene, CDR3 DNA, CDR3 protein. The D gene is left open where the match is weak. Size is stated for part of the rows, as once, few or many counts, or as a class when the clone is expanded.

TRBJ2-3,14,.,.,TRBV28,TGTGCCAGCAGTTGGAGCCGTAAACGAGATACGCAGTATTTT,CASSWSRKRDTQYF
TRBJ1-3,14,.,.,TRBV10-3,TGTGCCATCAAGCCCCCACAGGCTGGAAACACCATATATTTT,CAIKPPQAGNTIYF
TRBJ2-1,16,TRBD2,.,TRBV5-4,TGTGCCAGCAGCCGGGGAGGACTAGCGGGAGAGAGTGAGCAGTTCTTC,CASSRGGLAGESEQFF
TRBJ2-1,15,.,.,TRBV28,TGTGCCAGCAGTTTATTGGGCAGAAGCTACAATGAGCAGTTCTTC,CASSLLGRSYNEQFF
TRBJ1-6,14,.,.,TRBV6-6,TGTGCCACCCATCGGGGGGCTGTTAATTCACCCCTCCACTTT,CATHRGAVNSPLHF
TRBJ2-1,14,.,.,TRBV11-2,TGTGCCAGCTACGACTGGAGGGCCTCGGATGAGCAGTTCTTC,CASYDWRASDEQFF
TRBJ2-1,15,.,.,TRBV4-3,TGCGCCAGCAGCCAAGATGACAGGCCCTACAATGAGCAGTTCTTC,CASSQDDRPYNEQFF
TRBJ2-1,16,TRBD2,.,TRBV19,TGTGCCAGTAGTATAAAGCTAGCGGGAGGCCACAATGAGCAGTTCTTC,CASSIKLAGGHNEQFF
TRBJ1-5,12,.,few,TRBV28,TGTGCCAGCAGGTACTACAATCAGCCCCAGCATTTT,CASRYYNQPQHF
TRBJ2-7,17,.,.,TRBV4-1,TGCGCCAGCAGCCAACCAACGCCCGGGATTGGCCCCTACGAGCAGTACTTC,CASSQPTPGIGPYEQYF
TRBJ2-1,15,TRBD1,.,TRBV9,TGTGCCAGCAGCGTATCAGGGACAGGGTACAATGAGCAGTTCTTC,CASSVSGTGYNEQFF
TRBJ1-2,13,.,.,TRBV7-3,TGTGCCAGCAGCTTAGGCCTAGAGTATGGCTACACCTTC,CASSLGLEYGYTF
TRBJ2-7,16,.,few,TRBV6-4,TGTGCCAGCAGTGCCAGATACAGGGAACCACCCTACGAGCAGTACTTC,CASSARYREPPYEQYF
TRBJ2-7,12,.,.,TRBV6-5,TGTGCCAGCAGTTACGGGACCTACGAGCAGTACTTC,CASSYGTYEQYF
TRBJ1-1,15,.,.,TRBV28,TGTGCCAGCAGTTACCCCGGGACACAGAACACTGAAGCTTTCTTT,CASSYPGTQNTEAFF
TRBJ2-7,13,TRBD2,.,TRBV14,TGTGCCAGCAGAAACAGTCTGGGAGGGGAGCAGTACTTC,CASRNSLGGEQYF
TRBJ2-6,17,.,.,TRBV11-3,TGTGCCAGCAGCTTAATGATCGCGGATTCTGGGGCCAACGTCCTGACTTTC,CASSLMIADSGANVLTF
TRBJ2-6,16,.,.,TRBV7-6,TGTGCCAGCAGCCCGATGTTCAAGGCTGGGGCCAACGTCCTGACTTTC,CASSPMFKAGANVLTF